The 21 T cell receptor beta chains given below trace back to one sample, sequenced in a study of T cells in Graves' hyperthyroidism and ophthalmopathy. Template material for amplifying TCR beta CDR3 regions consisted of RNA transcripts. HTBI primers were employed in a first-round RT-PCR of the TCR CDR3. TCRdb analysed the multiplex PCR reads with MiXCR anew, one entry per CDR3 protein. The sample lists about 400,000 distinct CDR3 sequences, approximately 14% occurring once. Sequenced: blood. All receptors derive from a woman aged 18-30 years with Graves' hyperthyroidism.

The chain employs TRBV24-1 and TRBJ2-1; TRBD2 matches at 11 bases. Trimming took 11 bases from V and 3 from J; bases not matched to a gene: 5. Germline loops: CDR1 KGHDR, CDR2 SFDVKD. This CDR3 contains 14 residues. The CDR3 protein is CAREGTSGYNEQFF. The DNA of the CDR3 is TGTGCCAGAGAGGGGACTAGCGGCTACAATGAGCAGTTCTTC.

At least ten counts were recorded for this clonotype. The chain links TRBV6-1 to TRBJ2-3; 11 bases line up with TRBD2. After removal of 5 bases from V and 2 bases from J, the junction contained 15 bases not matched to a gene. The CDR3 is 19 residues long. Germline CDR1 and CDR2: MNHNS and SASEGT. Here the CDR3 DNA reads TGTGCCAGCAGTTCCATCGGGTTCCTAGCGGGAGGCACCACAGATACGCAGTATTTT. This gives the protein CASSSIGFLAGGTTDTQYF.

The sample holds a few counts of this clonotype. The chain carries TRBV5-1 and TRBJ1-4; 9 bases are a match to TRBD1. Per the germline V gene, CDR1 is SGHRS and CDR2 is YFSETQ. V gave up 7 bases and J gave up 5 bases; unmatched junction bases: 6. This CDR3 comprises 14 residues. The CDR3 here is CASQTGGPNEKLFF. DNA of the CDR3: TGCGCCAGCCAGACAGGGGGTCCGAATGAAAAACTGTTTTTT.

This clonotype turned up a few times. V is TRBV7-8 and J is TRBJ2-7; D is perhaps TRBD1 (5 bases). The germline V and J ends were trimmed by 0 bases and 0 bases, with 9 bases remaining between them. This CDR3 spans 15 amino acids. Germline CDR1 reads SGHVS; CDR2 reads FQNEAQ. CDR3 sequence reads: CASSLANQGSYEQYF. The CDR3 nucleotides read TGTGCCAGCAGCTTAGCGAATCAGGGCTCCTACGAGCAGTACTTC.

This clonotype was seen repeatedly, ten times or more. The chain employs TRBV7-9 and TRBJ1-6; 8 bases map to TRBD1. V shed 6 bases and J 9 bases; nucleotides not matched to a gene: 4. Per the germline V gene, CDR1 is SEHNR and CDR2 is FQNEAQ (reference sequence). The CDR3 is made up of 13 amino acids. The CDR3 sequence: CASREDRASPLHF. The CDR3 DNA is TGTGCCAGCAGAGAGGACAGGGCTTCACCCCTCCACTTT.

This clonotype was observed at least ten times. CDR3 sequence (DNA): TGTGCCAGCAGTGAACCAACAGTGAGCAATCAGCCCCAGCATTTT. Its protein product is CASSEPTVSNQPQHF. The chain combines TRBV2 with TRBJ1-5; D is unresolved. The CDR3 covers 15 residues. Per the germline V gene, CDR1 is SNHLY and CDR2 is FYNNEI. The V gene lost 2 bases and the J gene lost 1 base, with 9 bases spanning the gap.

This clonotype turned up a few times. The chain is built from TRBV2 and TRBJ2-7; D gene ambiguous. CDR3 length: 16 amino acids. Trimming shortened V by 5 bases and J by 0 bases, and 17 bases separated the two germline ends. CDR1 is SNHLY and CDR2 is FYNNEI in the germline V gene. The CDR3 here is CASSRGPFLLSYEQYF. In DNA, the CDR3 is TGTGCCAGCAGTCGAGGACCCTTTTTACTCTCCTACGAGCAGTACTTC.

This chain uses TRBV24-1 with TRBJ1-2; 7 bases align to TRBD1. The CDR3 sequence is 15 residues long. Germline-derived CDR1 and CDR2 are KGHDR and SFDVKD. V was clipped by 2 bases and J by 9 bases; unmatched bases: 11. CDR3 DNA sequence: TGTGCCACCAGTGATTCCCAGACAGGGTCGATCAGCTACACCTTC. This sequence encodes CATSDSQTGSISYTF.

In its sample, this clonotype was seen many times. V usage is TRBV27 and J usage is TRBJ2-3; TRBD2 might be the D (5 bases). The V gene's germline CDR1 is MNHEY and CDR2 SMNVEV (reference sequence). The CDR3 extends over 15 amino acids. Deletions cut 4 bases from V and 5 bases from J, with 16 bases between. The CDR3 loop reads CASSSLATSLDTQYF. The DNA of the CDR3 is TGTGCCAGCAGTTCCCTAGCTACGAGTTTAGATACGCAGTATTTT.

There are a few counts of this clonotype. The rearrangement uses TRBV11-2 and TRBJ2-7; TRBD2 matches 8 bases. Unmatched junction bases numbered 5, after V lost 1 base and J lost 3 bases. This CDR3 is built from 15 residues. Germline V gives CDR1 SGHAT, CDR2 FQNNGV. CDR3 loop: CASSLGAGGDYEQYF. CDR3 DNA sequence: TGTGCCAGCAGCTTAGGGGCCGGGGGGGACTACGAGCAGTACTTC. The whole variable domain, filled in from reference TRBV11-2 and TRBJ2-7, reads EAGVAQSPRYKIIEKRQSVAFWCNPISGHATLYWYQQILGQGPKLLIQFQNNGVVDDSQLPKDRFSAERLKGVDSTLKIQPAKLEDSAVYLCASSLGAGGDYEQYFGPGTRLTVT.

This clonotype was counted many times. The CDR3 DNA follows: TGTGCCAGCAGCTTCACCTCCTCCTACGAGCAGTACTTC. It translates to CASSFTSSYEQYF. The chain recombines TRBV7-8 with TRBJ2-7; D is undetermined. CDR1 is SGHVS, CDR2 FQNEAQ, per germline. Trimming stripped 3 bases from V and 0 bases from J, with 6 bases between. The CDR3 consists of 13 residues.

The genes are TRBV4-2 and TRBJ2-6; TRBD1 agrees at 8 bases. With 6 bases clipped from V and 4 bases from J, the junction kept 11 bases outside the gene matches. This CDR3 has 17 residues. Germline V gene sequence: CDR1 LGHNA, CDR2 YNFKEQ. CDR3 in amino acids: CASSKQGQEAGANVLTF. Written as DNA, the CDR3 is TGTGCCAGCAGTAAGCAGGGACAGGAAGCGGGGGCCAACGTCCTGACTTTC.

This clonotype was seen many times. The J gene is TRBJ1-5, the V gene TRBV18, with 11 bases that match TRBD1. V lost 3 bases and J lost 2; bases outside the gene matches: 3. Per the germline V gene, CDR1 is KGHSH and CDR2 is LQKENI. The CDR3 covers 16 residues. CDR3: CASSPMGQGGNQPQHF. As DNA, the CDR3 is TGTGCCAGCTCACCGATGGGACAGGGGGGCAATCAGCCCCAGCATTTT.

In DNA, the CDR3 is TGTGCCTGGAGTGTGTCGGGGCCGAACACTGAAGCTTTCTTT. The encoded protein is CAWSVSGPNTEAFF. The V call is TRBV30, the J call TRBJ1-1; TRBD1 might be the D (5 bases). This CDR3 spans 14 amino acids. The V end was cut by 0 bases, the J end by 1 base, with 9 bases between. Germline CDR1 and CDR2: GTSNPN and SVGIG (reference sequence).

This clonotype was found many times. This chain connects TRBV10-3 to TRBJ2-3; 11 bases fit TRBD2. Germline V gene data show CDR1 as ENHRY and CDR2 as SYGVKD. The V and J ends lost 5 bases and 5 bases, in that order; junction bases with no gene match: 9. The CDR3 sequence is 16 residues long. The CDR3 nucleotides read TGTGCCATCAGTTCCGGGACTAGCGGAGATTTAGATACGCAGTATTTT. Translation: CAISSGTSGDLDTQYF.

This clonotype was picked up a small number of times. The rearrangement uses TRBV7-9 and TRBJ1-5, with D perhaps matching TRBD1 (6 bases). The CDR3 covers 17 residues. Trimming shortened V by 6 bases and J by 6 bases, and 24 bases separated the two germline ends. CDR1 is SEHNR, CDR2 FQNEAQ, per germline (reference sequence). The CDR3 region is CASRATPVGGQGQPQHF. In DNA form, the CDR3 reads TGTGCCAGCAGGGCGACTCCAGTGGGGGGGCAAGGTCAGCCCCAGCATTTT.

This clonotype was seen more than once but under ten times. V usage is TRBV12-3 or TRBV12-4 and J usage is TRBJ1-4, with a weak D call TRBD1 (5 bases). The CDR3 loop spans 15 amino acids. Between the trimmed V and J ends, which lost 5 bases and 4 bases, there was a span of 14 bases. The CDR3 DNA sequence: TGTGCCAGCAGTCGAGGGGTCGGGGATAATGAAAAACTGTTTTTT. This codes for CASSRGVGDNEKLFF.

This clonotype was seen repeatedly, ten times or more. The gene calls are TRBV4-1 and TRBJ1-4; a weak D match, TRBD1 (5 bases). V was cut by 4 bases and J by 7 bases, with 13 bases left in between. This CDR3 spans 14 amino acids. Germline lookup yields CDR1 MGHRA and CDR2 YSYEKL. DNA of the CDR3: TGCGCCAGCAGCCGTGAGGGGCAGATTGAAAAACTGTTTTTT. Translating it yields CASSREGQIEKLFF.

This clonotype was seen at least ten times. The chain carries TRBV18 and TRBJ2-2; 7 bases are shared with TRBD1. This CDR3 comprises 17 residues. Germline V CDR1 and CDR2: KGHSH, LQKENI. V was clipped by 3 bases and J by 6 bases; unmatched bases: 13. The chain's CDR3 is CASSPNVATGLAGELFF. DNA for the CDR3: TGTGCCAGCTCACCTAACGTGGCGACAGGGTTGGCCGGGGAGCTGTTTTTT.

This clonotype occurred a few times. At one end the junction does not follow the germline gene, possibly because of a read error. The CDR3 DNA follows: TGTGCCAGCAGCCAAGATCGACTAGATACGCGGTATTTT. Its protein is CASSQDRLDTRYF. The chain combines TRBV14 with TRBJ2-3; the D gene is possibly TRBD2 (6 bases). The CDR3 is 13 residues long. The germline V gene encodes CDR1 SGHDN and CDR2 FVKESK.

This clonotype showed up many times. The genes are TRBV20-1 and TRBJ2-7; 7 positions match TRBD2. Per the germline V gene, CDR1 is DFQATT and CDR2 is SNEGSKA (reference sequence). This CDR3 has 12 residues. The V and J ends lost 6 bases and 3 bases, in that order; junction bases with no gene match: 5. As DNA, the CDR3 is TGCAGTGCGGGGGACTACATCTACGAGCAGTACTTC. Residues: CSAGDYIYEQYF.